This T cell receptor (beta chain) was documented in a study of blood T cells in healthy people across ages. The CDR3 has 14 amino acids. After removal of 8 bases from V and 7 bases from J, the junction contained 11 bases not matched to a gene. With a J-beta primer mix and a sample-barcoded 5' primer, a second PCR ran roughly 6 to 11 cycles. A tag from a template-switch adaptor with 12 random nucleotides marked each cDNA molecule. TCRdb passed the 5' RACE reads through MiXCR, listing each CDR3 protein once. The sample lists approximately 1,100,000 distinct CDR3 sequences, less than 50% occurring once. A few counts support this clonotype. Isolated per sample were at least 6 million PBMCs.

The TCR sequence derives from a woman aged 55-70 years in good health. The V and J genes are TRBV12-3 or TRBV12-4 and TRBJ1-2; 9 nucleotides match TRBD1. The sequenced sample consisted of blood. CDR3 amino acids: CASGSGTGRAGYTF. In DNA form, the CDR3 reads TGTGCCAGCGGATCCGGGACAGGGCGGGCTGGCTACACCTTC.